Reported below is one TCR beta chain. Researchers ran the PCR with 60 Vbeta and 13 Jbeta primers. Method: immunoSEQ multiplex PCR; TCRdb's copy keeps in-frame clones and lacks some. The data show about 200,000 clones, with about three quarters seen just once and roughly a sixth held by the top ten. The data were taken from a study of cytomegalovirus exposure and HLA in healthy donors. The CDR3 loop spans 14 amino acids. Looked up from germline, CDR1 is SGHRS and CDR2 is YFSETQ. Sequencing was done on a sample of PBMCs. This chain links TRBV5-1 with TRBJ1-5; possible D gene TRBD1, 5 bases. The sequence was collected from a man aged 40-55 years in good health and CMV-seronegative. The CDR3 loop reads CWGIGGVLNQPQHF. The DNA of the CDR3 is TGCTGGGGGATCGGAGGGGTCCTCAATCAGCCCCAGCATTTT. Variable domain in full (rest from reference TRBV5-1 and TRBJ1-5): KAGVTQTPRYLIKTRGQQVTLSCSPISGHRSVSWYQQTPGQGLQFLFEYFSETQRNKGNFPGRFSGRQFSNSRSEMNVSTLELGDSALYLCWGIGGVLNQPQHFGDGTRLSIL.